Following are 11 T cell receptor beta chains from one sample sequenced in a study of post-analysis software for immune sequencing data. Overall study findings and caveats: TRBV5-6, TRBV5-1 and TRBV20-1 belonged to a set of a handful of TRBV segments that were more frequent in patients than controls.

The antigens of these receptors remain unknown. cDNA libraries of TCR beta carried unique molecular identifiers. TCRdb called the PCR reads again in MiXCR, with one record for every CDR3 protein. The table includes roughly 870,000 distinct CDR3 sequences, approximately 53% detected once. Material for sequencing was blood. The receptors were sampled from a girl under 18 with multiple sclerosis.

The V gene is TRBV7-6, the J gene TRBJ2-7; D may be TRBD1 (6 bases). Trimming shortened V by 5 bases and J by 2 bases, and 13 bases separated the two germline ends. Germline-derived CDR1 and CDR2 are SGHVS and FNYEAQ. The CDR3 contains 14 residues. The CDR3 reads CASSVTGSAYEQYF. DNA of the CDR3: TGTGCCAGCAGCGTCACAGGGTCCGCCTACGAGCAGTACTTC.

This clonotype has just a few counts. V and J are TRBV7-2 and TRBJ2-7; D possibly corresponds to TRBD2 (5 bases). V lost 6 bases and J lost 3, with 12 bases in between. From germline, CDR1 is SGHTA and CDR2 FQGNSA. This CDR3 has 13 amino acids. The CDR3 DNA is TGTGCCAGCAGTGACGTACGGGGCTACGAGCAGTACTTC. It yields the protein CASSDVRGYEQYF.

The gene calls are TRBV20-1 and TRBJ2-7; 7 bases fit TRBD2. Germline CDR1 DFQATT, CDR2 SNEGSKA (reference sequence). CDR3 length: 18 residues. V shed 5 bases and J 4 bases; nucleotides not matched to a gene: 23. DNA of the CDR3: TGCAGTGCTCCTCCCCTTTTGTCTAGCGGTAAAGTGGTTTACGAGCAGTACTTC. Protein sequence: CSAPPLLSSGKVVYEQYF.

The gene calls are TRBV5-1 and TRBJ2-7; weak D call: TRBD2 (5 bases). Germline V gives CDR1 SGHRS, CDR2 YFSETQ. V lost 1 base and J lost 7, with 24 bases in between. This CDR3 spans 17 amino acids. The DNA for the CDR3 is TGCGCCAGCAGCTTGCTCGGAGTCGCGGGCCATCCGGGGGAGCAGTACTTC. Its translation is CASSLLGVAGHPGEQYF.

V gene TRBV7-8 combines with J gene TRBJ2-7, with 8 bases matching TRBD2. The DNA end is more similar to TRBJ2-1, so the J call may be wrong. The V gene's germline CDR1 is SGHVS and CDR2 FQNEAQ. This CDR3 spans 16 amino acids. The CDR3 spells CASSLAARGASDEQFF. The CDR3 nucleotides read TGTGCCAGCAGCTTAGCGGCGCGGGGGGCCAGCGATGAGCAGTTCTTC.

This clonotype showed up just a few times. The gene calls are TRBV6-2 or TRBV6-3 and TRBJ2-1; 7 bases are shared with TRBD1. The germline CDR1 and CDR2 sequences are MNHEY and SVGEGT. The CDR3 length is 15 residues. The junction had 7 bases not matched to a gene; V was cut back by 2 bases and J by 6 bases. The CDR3 DNA follows: TGTGCCAGCAGTTACGCAGGGACAGTCCCCAATGAGCAGTTCTTC. Translation: CASSYAGTVPNEQFF.

CDR3 sequence (DNA): TGTGCCAGCAGCGGGGACCCCAACTATGGCTACACCTTC. It codes for CASSGDPNYGYTF. The V gene is TRBV7-9, the J gene TRBJ1-2; D possibly corresponds to TRBD1 (5 bases). V lost 5 bases, J lost 2 bases, and 9 bases lay in between. CDR1 is SEHNR and CDR2 is FQNEAQ in the germline V gene (reference sequence). The CDR3 sequence is 13 residues long.

This rearrangement joins TRBV29-1 to TRBJ2-7, with TRBD2 identical over 9 bases. Germline V gives CDR1 SQVTM, CDR2 ANQGSEA. This CDR3 has 13 residues. V dropped 6 bases and J dropped 5; count of bases not matched to a gene: 8. Written as DNA, the CDR3 is TGCAGCGTAGGTCGCGGGAGGGTGAACGAGCAGTACTTC. It codes for CSVGRGRVNEQYF.

This sequence joins TRBV11-2 and TRBJ2-7, with D perhaps TRBD1 (6 bases). V was pared by 0 bases and J by 4 bases, with 10 bases between. CDR3 size: 14 residues. Per the germline V gene, CDR1 is SGHAT and CDR2 is FQNNGV. DNA for the CDR3: TGTGCCAGCAGCTTAGAGGTGGGGACATACGAGCAGTACTTC. Translation: CASSLEVGTYEQYF.

The J gene is TRBJ2-4, the V gene TRBV2; 7 bases align to TRBD1. Germline V gene sequence: CDR1 SNHLY, CDR2 FYNNEI. This CDR3 has 15 amino acids. Trimming took 6 bases from V and 2 from J; bases not matched to a gene: 7. CDR3 in DNA: TGTGCCAGCAGCGGGACAGTAGCCTCCAAAAACATTCAGTACTTC. It yields the protein CASSGTVASKNIQYF.

The chain uses TRBV20-1 and TRBJ2-7; TRBD2 matches at 12 bases. V dropped 0 bases and J dropped 7; count of bases not matched to a gene: 7. Germline CDR1 and CDR2: DFQATT and SNEGSKA (reference sequence). The CDR3 spans 15 residues. CDR3 bases: TGCAGTGCTAGAGATCCTAGCGGGGGGGCCAAAGAGCAGTACTTC. Protein: CSARDPSGGAKEQYF.